One TCR beta chain is described in this entry. The specificity of this receptor is unknown. Per-base qualities were not stored, and no clone one base away is much larger. This specimen belongs to a study of blood T cell repertoires in COVID-19 (dated by TCRdb to 2020 to 2022). The study in broad terms: Samples from collaborators originated in the United States, Italy and Spain and spanned both the acute and convalescent phases of COVID-19. A freely available public database, intended as a resource for researchers studying the immune response to SARS-CoV-2, is where the repertoires were released. Samples came from the ongoing ImmuneRACE study (first 160 participants) plus 1,254 subjects from 6 global collaborators. The sample metadata nearly always contained a de-identified subject ID, COVID-19 status, age in years and sex. Where available, HLA class I and class II types were obtained from metadata supplied by the sample provider rather than from assay-based typing. Deeply sampled blood TCRbeta repertoires from subjects exposed to, actively infected with, or recovered from COVID-19 were included in the dataset. The material from the prospective study consisted of cDNA or gDNA derived from T cells, B-cell-depleted T cells, or PBMCs. Findings and caveats that apply to the study as a whole: How much clinical and demographic metadata was included differed by source and by participant, and the metadata was provided uncurated.

TCRbeta CDR3 regions were amplified from genomic DNA using the immunoSEQ Assay, a bias-controlled multiplex PCR. Turning to the authors' computational methods: The number of nucleated cells in each sample was estimated from the amplification of reference gene primers within the assay. Sequence reads were collapsed and filtered to measure the absolute abundance of every unique TCRbeta CDR3 rearrangement. For each sample, productive Simpson clonality was calculated as the square root of Simpson's diversity index across productive rearrangements. What TCRdb holds here is the immuneACCESS table cut down to in-frame rearrangements. Part of the clones is not present; checked against another copy, under half of the missing clones reflect an unresolved V gene, and the others are unexplained. V and J calls and clone size are as listed in that table; D and trimming were resolved from the DNA. The sample records approximately 290,000 clones, around 90% of which are singletons. The ten largest make up 1.1% of the sample.

Enrolling through a virtual design, the prospective study's participants ranged in age from roughly 18 to 100 years and lived across about two dozen United States geographic areas. In the prospective study, participants were assigned to cohorts based on the clinical history participants reported in a screening survey and a study questionnaire. For ImmuneRACE Cohort 3, a participant was defined as recovered based on two consecutive negative NP/OP PCR tests, clearance by a healthcare professional, or resolution of symptoms. In the prospective study, whole blood, serum and a nasopharyngeal or oropharyngeal swab were collected from each participant by mobile phlebotomists. Participants in the prospective study had the option to provide additional blood draws and questionnaires over an approximately 2-month period. Before DNA extraction, prospective study blood samples were shipped either frozen or at room temperature.

According to the germline V gene, CDR1 reads SGHRS and CDR2 reads YFSETQ. Trimming costs V 4 bases and J 5 bases, and their ends lie 12 bases apart. CDR3 length: 13 amino acids, cysteine to phenylalanine. The DNA shown is the 39-base CDR3, in frame from base 1. The sequence was collected from a young woman who had recovered from COVID-19. The chain is made from TRBV5-1 and TRBJ1-1; confidence is insufficient to name the D gene. Sequenced input: PBMCs or T cells enriched from blood (not recorded which). For the CDR3, the sequence is CASSPETGTEAFF. Read as DNA, the sequence is TGCGCCAGCAGCCCGGAGACCGGGACTGAAGCTTTCTTT.